The sequence of this T cell receptor (beta chain) was determined in a study of blood T cell repertoires in COVID-19. Study-level information: Samples of COVID-19 (acute and convalescent) were obtained from the United States, Italy and Spain. The cDNA or gDNA used as material had been derived from T cells, B-cell-depleted T cells, or PBMCs.

Authors' methods: Researchers report that nucleated cell counts were estimated from reference gene primer amplification. Libraries were prepared by immunoSEQ multiplex PCR; TCRdb keeps only in-frame clonotypes and omits some of them. D and trimming come from the DNA, and the V and J calls and clone size come from that table. The sample shows around 120,000 clones, about four fifths of them seen only once. The CDR3 loop spans 15 amino acids. Per the germline V gene, CDR1 is MNHEY and CDR2 is SVGAGI. Trimming took 6 bases from V and 1 from J; bases not matched to a gene: 5. The origin of this receptor is a man aged 40-55 years with active or convalescent COVID-19. The chain links TRBV6-5 to TRBJ1-1; 10 bases line up with TRBD1. The material sequenced was peripheral blood. The CDR3 bases are TGTGCCAGCAGCAGGACAGGGGGAAGGAACACTGAAGCTTTCTTT. It translates to CASSRTGGRNTEAFF.